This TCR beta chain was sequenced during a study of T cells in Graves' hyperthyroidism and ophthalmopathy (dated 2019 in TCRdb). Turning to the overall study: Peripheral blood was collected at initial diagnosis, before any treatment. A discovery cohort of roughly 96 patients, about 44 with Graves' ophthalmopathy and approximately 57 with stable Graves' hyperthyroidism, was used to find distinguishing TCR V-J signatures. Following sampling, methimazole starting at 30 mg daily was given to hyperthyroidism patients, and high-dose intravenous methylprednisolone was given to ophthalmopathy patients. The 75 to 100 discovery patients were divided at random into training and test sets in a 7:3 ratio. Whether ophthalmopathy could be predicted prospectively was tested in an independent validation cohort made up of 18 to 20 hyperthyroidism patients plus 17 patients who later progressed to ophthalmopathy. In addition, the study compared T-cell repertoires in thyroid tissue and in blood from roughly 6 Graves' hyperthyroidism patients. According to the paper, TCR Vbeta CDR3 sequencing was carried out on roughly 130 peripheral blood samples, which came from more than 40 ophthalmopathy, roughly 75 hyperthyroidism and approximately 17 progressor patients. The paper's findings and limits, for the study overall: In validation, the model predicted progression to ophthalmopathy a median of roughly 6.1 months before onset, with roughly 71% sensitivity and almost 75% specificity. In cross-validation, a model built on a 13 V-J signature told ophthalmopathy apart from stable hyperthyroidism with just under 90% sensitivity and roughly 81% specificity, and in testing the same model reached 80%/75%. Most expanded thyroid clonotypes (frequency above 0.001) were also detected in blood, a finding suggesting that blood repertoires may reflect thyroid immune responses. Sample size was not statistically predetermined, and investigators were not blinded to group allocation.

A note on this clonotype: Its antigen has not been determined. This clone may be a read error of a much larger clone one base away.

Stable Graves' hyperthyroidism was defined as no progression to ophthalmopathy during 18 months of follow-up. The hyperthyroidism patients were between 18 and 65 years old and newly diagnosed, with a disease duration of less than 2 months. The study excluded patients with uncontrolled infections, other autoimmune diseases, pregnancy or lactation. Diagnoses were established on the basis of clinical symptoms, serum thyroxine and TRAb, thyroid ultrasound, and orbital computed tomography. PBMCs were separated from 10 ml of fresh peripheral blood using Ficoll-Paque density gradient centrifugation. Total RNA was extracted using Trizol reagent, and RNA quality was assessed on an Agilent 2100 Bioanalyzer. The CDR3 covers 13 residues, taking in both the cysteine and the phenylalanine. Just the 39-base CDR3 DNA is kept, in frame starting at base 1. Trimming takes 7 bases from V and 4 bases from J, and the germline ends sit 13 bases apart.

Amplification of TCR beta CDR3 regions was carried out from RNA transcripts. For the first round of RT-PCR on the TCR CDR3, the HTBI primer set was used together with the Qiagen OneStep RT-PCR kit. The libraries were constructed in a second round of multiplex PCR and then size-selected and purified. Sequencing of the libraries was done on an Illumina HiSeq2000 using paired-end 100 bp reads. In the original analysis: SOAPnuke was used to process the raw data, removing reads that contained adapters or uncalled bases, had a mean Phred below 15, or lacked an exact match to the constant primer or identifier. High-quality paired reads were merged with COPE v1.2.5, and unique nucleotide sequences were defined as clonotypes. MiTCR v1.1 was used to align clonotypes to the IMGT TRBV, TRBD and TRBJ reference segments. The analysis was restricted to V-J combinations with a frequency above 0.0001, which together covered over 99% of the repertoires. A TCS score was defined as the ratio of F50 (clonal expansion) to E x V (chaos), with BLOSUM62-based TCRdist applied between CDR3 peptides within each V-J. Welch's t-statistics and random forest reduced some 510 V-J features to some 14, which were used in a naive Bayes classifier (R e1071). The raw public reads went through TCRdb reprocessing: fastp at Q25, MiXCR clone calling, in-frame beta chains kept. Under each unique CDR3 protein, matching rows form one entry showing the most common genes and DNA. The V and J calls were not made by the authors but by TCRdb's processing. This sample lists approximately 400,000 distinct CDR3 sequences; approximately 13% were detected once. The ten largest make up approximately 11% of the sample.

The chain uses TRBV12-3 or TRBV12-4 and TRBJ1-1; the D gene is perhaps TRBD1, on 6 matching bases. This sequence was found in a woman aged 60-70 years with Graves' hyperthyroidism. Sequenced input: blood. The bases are TGTGCCAGCATTGAACAGGGATTCACTGAAGCTTTCTTT. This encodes CASIEQGFTEAFF.